A selection of T cell receptor beta chains follows, all from one sample in a study of blood T cell repertoires in COVID-19. Assay used: immunoSEQ multiplex PCR; TCRdb lists only in-frame clones, some missing. The sample gives approximately 170,000 clones, roughly nine tenths of which show up once; 9.5% to 13% is in the top ten. The sample comprised peripheral blood. The receptors come from a woman aged 60-75 years with COVID-19, enrolled during active disease. CDR3s include the opening cysteine and the closing phenylalanine or tryptophan. D genes are given only for firm matches. The listing skips clone size in some rows; elsewhere it reads once, few, many or a size class.

D gene	V gene	clone size	J gene	CDR3 DNA	CDR3 protein
TRBD2	TRBV6-2/TRBV6-3	NA	TRBJ2-1	TGTGCCAGCAGTTACTCTCCAGCGGGAGGGGGTGAGCAGTTCTTC	CASSYSPAGGGEQFF
TRBD2	TRBV10-2	NA	TRBJ2-7	TGCGCCAGCAGTTCGGGAGGGCCTAACGAGCAGTACTTC	CASSSGGPNEQYF
NA	TRBV6-5	NA	TRBJ1-2	TGTGCCAGCAGTTACAACGAAGCGGAGGGCTACACCTTC	CASSYNEAEGYTF
NA	TRBV5-4	NA	TRBJ2-3	TGTGCCAGCAGCTTGCGACTGTCAGATACGCAGTATTTT	CASSLRLSDTQYF
NA	TRBV3-1/TRBV3-2	NA	TRBJ1-2	TGTGCCAGCAGCCAAGGCAGCCCCTCGGGGGGCGAAGTCAGAAGTCAAGATGGCTACACCTTC	CASSQGSPSGGEVRSQDGYTF
TRBD1	TRBV9	NA	TRBJ2-7	TGTGCCAGCAGCGGCCGGGACAGTAGGCACGAGCAGTACTTC	CASSGRDSRHEQYF
TRBD1	TRBV9	NA	TRBJ2-2	TGTGCCAGCAGCGCCCCGGGACAGGGGAACACCGGGGAGCTGTTTTTT	CASSAPGQGNTGELFF
NA	TRBV24-1	NA	TRBJ1-6	TGTGCCACCAGTGATCCCGCCGCGGAGCCGTATAATTCACCCCTCCACTTT	CATSDPAAEPYNSPLHF
TRBD1	TRBV19	NA	TRBJ2-5	TGTGCCAGTAGTATCGGGACAGGGGTCGGCCAAGAGACCCAGTACTTC	CASSIGTGVGQETQYF
NA	TRBV6-2/TRBV6-3	NA	TRBJ1-2	TGTGCCAGCAGTTCCCGAATGAGGTCCTACACCTTC	CASSSRMRSYTF
TRBD1	TRBV7-9	NA	TRBJ2-7	TGTGCCAGCAGCTTAGGGACAGGGGGCGCAGGTGAGCAGTACTTC	CASSLGTGGAGEQYF
TRBD2	TRBV10-3	NA	TRBJ2-3	TGTGCCATCAGTGGGGGACTAGCGGGAGCGGCCGATACGCAGTATTTT	CAISGGLAGAADTQYF
TRBD1	TRBV5-6	NA	TRBJ2-1	TGTGCCAGCAGCTCCCTCGACAGGGACAATGAGCAGTTCTTC	CASSSLDRDNEQFF
NA	TRBV19	NA	TRBJ1-3	TGTGCCAGTAACAGGGCAACATCTGGAAACACCATATATTTT	CASNRATSGNTIYF
NA	TRBV28	NA	TRBJ1-2	TGTGCCAGCAGGAAACAGGTGGGGGGTGGCTACACCTTC	CASRKQVGGGYTF
NA	TRBV11-2	NA	TRBJ2-7	TGTGCCAGCAGCTTGCACAGCGGTATTTACGAGCAGTACTTC	CASSLHSGIYEQYF
TRBD2	TRBV25-1	NA	TRBJ2-7	TGTGCCAGCAGTGAGCCAGCGGGAGGGCCTCGGGTTTACGAGCAGTACTTC	CASSEPAGGPRVYEQYF
TRBD2	TRBV24-1	NA	TRBJ2-3	TGTGCCACCAGTGATTTACTAGCGGGAGACACAGATACGCAGTATTTT	CATSDLLAGDTDTQYF
TRBD1	TRBV7-2	NA	TRBJ1-2	TGTGCCAGCAGCTTAGGGGACAGCTACTTTAACTATGGCTACACCTTC	CASSLGDSYFNYGYTF
NA	TRBV25-1	NA	TRBJ2-7	TGTGCCAGCAGTGGGAGCTACGAGCAGTACTTC	CASSGSYEQYF
TRBD1	TRBV2	NA	TRBJ1-4	TGTGCCAGCAGGGGGACAGGGGGAGCTGCTAATGAAAAACTGTTTTTT	CASRGTGGAANEKLFF
TRBD1	TRBV2	NA	TRBJ1-5	TGTGCCAGCAGAAAAGGAGACAGGGGGGATCAGCCCCAGCATTTT	CASRKGDRGDQPQHF
NA	TRBV11-2	NA	TRBJ2-7	TGTGCCAGCAGCTTAGCACAGGGATCGGATGAGCAGTACTTC	CASSLAQGSDEQYF
NA	TRBV6-5	NA	TRBJ1-1	TGTGCCAGCAGTTACGACGGACAGAGACTGAACACTGAAGCTTTCTTT	CASSYDGQRLNTEAFF
TRBD1	TRBV2	NA	TRBJ1-1	TGTGCCAGCAGTGTGTGGGACAGGCCCACTGAAGCTTTCTTT	CASSVWDRPTEAFF
NA	TRBV9	NA	TRBJ1-2	TGTGCCAGCAGCGTAGATCAGCGGGCAGGATTGGGTAACTATGGCTACACCTTC	CASSVDQRAGLGNYGYTF
TRBD1	TRBV15	NA	TRBJ2-7	TGTGCCACCAGCGGGGACAGTTTAGGGCAGTACTTC	CATSGDSLGQYF
NA	TRBV10-3	NA	TRBJ1-1	TGTGCCATCAGTGAGAGCGGCGGAAGCAGGGGTTACACTGAAGCTTTCTTT	CAISESGGSRGYTEAFF
NA	TRBV7-8	NA	TRBJ2-3	TGTGCCAGCAGCTCTACGGGACTCAGCACAGATACGCAGTATTTT	CASSSTGLSTDTQYF
TRBD2	TRBV4-2	NA	TRBJ2-7	TGTGCCAGCAGCCAGAGCGGACTAGCGGGAGTCTACGAGCAGTACTTC	CASSQSGLAGVYEQYF
TRBD1	TRBV3-1/TRBV3-2	NA	TRBJ1-4	TGTGCCAGCAGCCAGGGTCCGGGACAGGGGATTGAAAAACTGTTTTTT	CASSQGPGQGIEKLFF
NA	TRBV7-3	NA	TRBJ2-7	TGTGCCAGCAGCTTGAACAGGGACTACGAGCAGTACTTC	CASSLNRDYEQYF
NA	TRBV28	NA	TRBJ2-7	TGTGCCAGCAGTCTTCTCTCGGTGTACGAGCAGTACTTC	CASSLLSVYEQYF
TRBD2	TRBV3-1/TRBV3-2	NA	TRBJ2-7	TGTGCCAGCAGCCGGACTAGCTTTTACGAGCAGTACTTC	CASSRTSFYEQYF
TRBD2	TRBV29-1	NA	TRBJ2-5	TGCAGCGTTGTCCCTAGCGGGAGTTTCCAAGAGACCCAGTACTTC	CSVVPSGSFQETQYF
TRBD1	TRBV28	NA	TRBJ1-5	TGTGCCAGCAGTGGCACAGGGGGCGTGGGCAATCAGCCCCAGCATTTT	CASSGTGGVGNQPQHF
NA	TRBV6-5	NA	TRBJ2-1	TGTGCCACCTCCCCTAGCGACAATGAGCAGTTCTTC	CATSPSDNEQFF
TRBD1	TRBV27	once	TRBJ2-7	TGTGCCAGCAGTTTTCTTGGGAACCGGGACAGGGCCTACGAGCAGTACTTC	CASSFLGNRDRAYEQYF
NA	TRBV9	NA	TRBJ2-1	TGTGCCAGCAGCGTAGGGAGGGACAATGAGCAGTTCTTC	CASSVGRDNEQFF
NA	TRBV4-2	NA	TRBJ1-1	TGTGCCAGCAGCCCATTTTCGAACACTGAAGCTTTCTTT	CASSPFSNTEAFF
TRBD1	TRBV19	NA	TRBJ2-7	TGTGCCAGTAGAGGCGGGACAGGGGTCTTAGAGCAGTACTTC	CASRGGTGVLEQYF
TRBD2	TRBV7-2	NA	TRBJ2-2	TGTGCCAGCAGCCCTCGGACTAGCCTAGGCACCGGGGAGCTGTTTTTT	CASSPRTSLGTGELFF
TRBD2	TRBV5-1	NA	TRBJ2-5	TGCGCCAGCAGCTCGGGACTAGATATAGAGACCCAGTACTTC	CASSSGLDIETQYF
TRBD2	TRBV7-2	NA	TRBJ2-2	TGTGCCAGCAGCCTAGTACTAGCGGGGCCGTCGGGGGAGCTGTTTTTT	CASSLVLAGPSGELFF
TRBD2	TRBV7-9	NA	TRBJ2-1	TGTGCCAGCAGCTTACTAGCGGGAGTTCTCAATGAGCAGTTCTTC	CASSLLAGVLNEQFF
NA	TRBV28	NA	TRBJ1-6	TGTGCCAGCAGTTGGCAAAGCTCCTATAATTCACCCCTCCACTTT	CASSWQSSYNSPLHF
TRBD2	TRBV5-5	NA	TRBJ2-7	TGTGCCAGCAGCTTGTTTGGGGCGGGAGCTGGCGAGCAGTACTTC	CASSLFGAGAGEQYF
TRBD2	TRBV4-3	NA	TRBJ2-4	TGCGCCAGCAGCCAAGGTAGCGGGAGACCCAAAAACATTCAGTACTTC	CASSQGSGRPKNIQYF
TRBD2	TRBV7-8	NA	TRBJ2-4	TGTGCCAGCACCCCGGCTAGCGGGAGTTACATTCAGTACTTC	CASTPASGSYIQYF
NA	TRBV3-1/TRBV3-2	NA	TRBJ2-7	TGTGCCAGCAGCCAAGTAGTAGCTGTTAGCTCCTACGAGCAGTACTTC	CASSQVVAVSSYEQYF
NA	TRBV6-2/TRBV6-3	NA	TRBJ1-2	TGTGCCAGCAGTCCCCTAATCAGGGTTGGCTACACCTTC	CASSPLIRVGYTF
NA	TRBV28	NA	TRBJ1-1	TGTGCCAGCAGCTCAGTTCCGAACACTGAAGCTTTCTTT	CASSSVPNTEAFF
NA	TRBV5-4	NA	TRBJ2-3	TGTGCCAGCAGCTTATTAGTGACAGATACGCAGTATTTT	CASSLLVTDTQYF
NA	TRBV4-3	NA	TRBJ2-1	TGCGCCAGCAGCCAAGCAGCGGGCTCCCTCTATGAGCAGTTCTTC	CASSQAAGSLYEQFF
NA	TRBV28	NA	TRBJ2-7	TGTGCCAGCAGTTTAACAGGTTTCTCCTACGAGCAGTACTTC	CASSLTGFSYEQYF
TRBD2	TRBV5-1	NA	TRBJ2-1	TGCGCCAGCCCGACTAGCGGGAGGGCGGGCGGTGAGCAGTTCTTC	CASPTSGRAGGEQFF
TRBD1	TRBV20-1	NA	TRBJ1-6	TGCAGTGCTAGTCCGGGACAGTATAATTCACCCCTCCACTTT	CSASPGQYNSPLHF
TRBD2	TRBV5-1	once	TRBJ2-3	TGCGCCAGCCTAGCGGGAGGCACAGATACGCAGTATTTT	CASLAGGTDTQYF
NA	TRBV5-6	NA	TRBJ1-2	TGTGCCAGCAGCGAGATAGGGGTTCCGAATGGCTACACCTTC	CASSEIGVPNGYTF